The 30 T cell receptor beta chains in this list originate from one sample, sequenced in a study of blood T cell repertoires in COVID-19. Method: immunoSEQ multiplex PCR; TCRdb's copy keeps in-frame clones and lacks some. The sample includes around 130,000 clones, 80% to 90% of them seen just once. Specimen: PBMCs or T cells enriched from blood (not recorded which). The source of these receptors is a woman aged 45 to 65 with acute COVID-19.

For the CDR3, the DNA is TGTGCCAGCAGATTTACTAGCTCCTACGAGCAGTACTTC. Amino acids: CASRFTSSYEQYF. This chain connects TRBV27 to TRBJ2-7; possibly TRBD2 for D (5 bases). The CDR3 sequence is 13 residues long. V lost 6 bases to trimming and J lost 0 bases, with 9 bases between them. The germline CDR1 and CDR2 sequences are MNHEY and SMNVEV (reference sequence).

The table lists this clone with a count of one. The rearrangement joins TRBV9 to TRBJ2-3, with TRBD2 matching 11 bases. After removal of 2 bases from V and 5 bases from J, the junction contained 7 bases not matched to a gene. CDR3 size: 16 residues. Germline loops: CDR1 SGDLS, CDR2 YYNGEE. CDR3 loop: CASSVGITSGGDTQYF. CDR3 DNA: TGTGCCAGCAGCGTTGGTATCACTAGCGGGGGAGATACGCAGTATTTT.

CDR3: CASSPYPGGYTF. Written as DNA, the CDR3 is TGTGCCAGCAGCCCCTATCCAGGAGGCTACACCTTC. This chain joins TRBV7-2 and TRBJ1-2; D gene unclear. The CDR3 runs to 12 residues. Germline lookup yields CDR1 SGHTA and CDR2 FQGNSA. The V end was cut by 5 bases, the J end by 8 bases, with 12 bases between.

This chain uses TRBV28 with TRBJ1-4; 8 positions agree with TRBD1. Germline V gene sequence: CDR1 MDHEN, CDR2 SYDVKM. Losses at the gene ends were 5 bases for V and 4 bases for J; bases not matched to a gene: 15. The CDR3 runs 18 residues. The CDR3 DNA is TGTGCCAGCAGTCCATATAACGATAGGACAGGGAGTAATGAAAAACTGTTTTTT. It encodes CASSPYNDRTGSNEKLFF.

The rearrangement uses TRBV4-1 and TRBJ1-1; D is ambiguous. V was trimmed by 2 bases and J by 2 bases, leaving 24 bases between them. This CDR3 has 19 residues. Germline V lookup: CDR1 MGHRA, CDR2 YSYEKL. The CDR3 DNA reads as TGCGCCAGCAGCCAATTTTGGGAGATGGACGGGCCTCCCAACACTGAAGCTTTCTTT. Its protein product is CASSQFWEMDGPPNTEAFF.

The sample holds one count of this clone. The genes are TRBV5-5 and TRBJ1-2, with TRBD1 matching over 7 bases. Trimming at V came to 5 bases and at J to 7 bases, leaving 11 bases not matched to a gene. Looked up from germline, CDR1 is SGHKS and CDR2 is YYEKEE (reference sequence). The CDR3 length is 14 residues. This CDR3 reads CASSRGQDGSGYTF. Here the CDR3 DNA reads TGTGCCAGCAGTCGTGGACAGGATGGCTCTGGCTACACCTTC.

The chain combines TRBV9 with TRBJ1-1; the D is unclear. This CDR3 has 12 amino acids. The V gene's germline CDR1 is SGDLS and CDR2 YYNGEE. V was pared by 2 bases and J by 4 bases, with 6 bases between. The CDR3, as DNA: TGTGCCAGCAGCGTCTCGGGCACTGAAGCTTTCTTT. Amino acid sequence: CASSVSGTEAFF.

This chain connects TRBV30 to TRBJ1-5; a weak D match, TRBD1 (5 bases). The V gene lost 2 bases and the J gene lost 4 bases, with 12 bases spanning the gap. Germline V CDR1 and CDR2: GTSNPN, SVGIG (reference sequence). The CDR3 has 14 amino acids. Written as DNA, the CDR3 is TGTGCCTGGAGTCCTCCCCCAGGGAATCAGCCCCAGCATTTT. Translated: CAWSPPPGNQPQHF. The entire variable domain, with the rest obtained from reference TRBV30 and TRBJ1-5, is as follows: SQTIHQWPATLVQPVGSPLSLECTVEGTSNPNLYWYRQAAGRGLQLLFYSVGIGQISSEVPQNLSASRPQDRQFILSSKKLLLSDSGFYLCAWSPPPGNQPQHFGDGTRLSIL.

V is TRBV28 and J is TRBJ1-2, with a weak D call TRBD1 (5 bases). The CDR3 sequence is 14 residues long. Trimming stripped 6 bases from V and 8 bases from J, with 19 bases between. The germline gives CDR1 MDHEN, CDR2 SYDVKM. As DNA, the CDR3 is TGTGCCAGCAGAATCCCGGGCCTCCGGGGGGGCTACACCTTC. It specifies CASRIPGLRGGYTF.

V usage is TRBV6-4 and J usage is TRBJ2-3; TRBD2 matches 9 bases. V gave up 4 bases and J gave up 1 base; unmatched junction bases: 3. Germline V CDR1 and CDR2: MRHNA, SNTAGT. This CDR3 comprises 15 residues. The CDR3 DNA is TGTGCCAGCAGTGTCGCTAGCGGGGGCACAGATACGCAGTATTTT. Protein product: CASSVASGGTDTQYF.

This clone appeared once. The chain is built from TRBV3-1 (or the pseudogene TRBV3-2) and TRBJ2-7; weak D call: TRBD2 (5 bases). The V end was cut by 4 bases, the J end by 3 bases, with 13 bases between. The germline V gene has CDR1 LGHDT and CDR2 YNNKEL (reference sequence). The CDR3 length is 14 residues. The CDR3 protein is CASSPLAANYEQYF. The CDR3 nucleotides are TGTGCCAGCAGCCCCCTAGCTGCGAACTACGAGCAGTACTTC.

This clone was detected only once. The genes are TRBV9 and TRBJ2-2; D remains unclear. Germline CDR1 reads SGDLS; CDR2 reads YYNGEE. This CDR3 has 14 amino acids. The germline V and J ends were trimmed by 3 bases and 5 bases, with 11 bases remaining between them. The CDR3 region has the DNA TGTGCCAGCAGCGACGAGACTGGAACCGGGGAGCTGTTTTTT. Its protein product is CASSDETGTGELFF.

The V call is TRBV5-1, the J call TRBJ1-2; unclear D gene. The V end was cut by 1 base, the J end by 8 bases, with 15 bases between. The CDR3 runs 14 residues. Per the germline V gene, CDR1 is SGHRS and CDR2 is YFSETQ. CDR3 sequence (DNA): TGCGCCAGCAGCTTGATAGGTCCCCCCAGGGGCTACACCTTC. This gives the protein CASSLIGPPRGYTF.

The rearrangement uses TRBV27 and TRBJ1-1; 7 nucleotides agree with TRBD1. V lost 5 bases to trimming and J lost 1 base; unmatched junction nucleotides: 4. The CDR3 length is 14 residues. Germline V CDR1 and CDR2: MNHEY, SMNVEV (reference sequence). Written as DNA, the CDR3 is TGTGCCAGCAGTCCGACAGGGTGGAACACTGAAGCTTTCTTT. It encodes CASSPTGWNTEAFF.

The V call is TRBV7-8, the J call TRBJ1-2; D ambiguous. Germline loops: CDR1 SGHVS, CDR2 FQNEAQ. V lost 1 base to trimming and J lost 4 bases, with 13 bases between them. The CDR3 sequence is 15 residues long. Written as DNA, the CDR3 is TGTGCCAGCAGCTTAGGGAGGCTTTTTGGCTATGGCTACACCTTC. It translates to CASSLGRLFGYGYTF. Looking up the rest from reference TRBV7-8 and TRBJ1-2 gives the full variable domain: GAGVSQSPRYKVAKRGQDVALRCDPISGHVSLFWYQQALGQGPEFLTYFQNEAQLDKSGLPSDRFFAERPEGSVSTLKIQRTQQEDSAVYLCASSLGRLFGYGYTFGSGTRLTVV.

The chain recombines TRBV6-5 with TRBJ1-1; 7 bases are a match to TRBD1. The CDR3 contains 13 residues. Germline V gene lookup returns CDR1 MNHEY and CDR2 SVGAGI. The trim removed 9 bases at V and 7 bases at J, leaving 11 bases unmatched. CDR3 in amino acids: CASQQGNSVEAFF. The CDR3 nucleotides read TGTGCCAGTCAACAGGGGAATTCAGTTGAAGCTTTCTTT.

The rearrangement links TRBV9 to TRBJ1-3; 12 bases match TRBD1. Germline V gene data show CDR1 as SGDLS and CDR2 as YYNGEE. This CDR3 region has 18 residues. V shed 3 bases and J 2 bases; nucleotides not matched to a gene: 9. The CDR3 loop reads CASSAPGTGGAPGNTIYF. The CDR3 DNA follows: TGTGCCAGCAGCGCCCCCGGGACAGGGGGCGCTCCTGGAAACACCATATATTTT.

The CDR3 here is CASSQVLRTANTEAFF. Written as DNA, the CDR3 is TGTGCCAGCAGCCAAGTCCTTCGGACAGCGAACACTGAAGCTTTCTTT. The chain uses TRBV3-1 (or the pseudogene TRBV3-2) and TRBJ1-1; maybe TRBD1 (6 bases). CDR1 is LGHDT, CDR2 YNNKEL, per germline (reference sequence). Deletions cut 1 base from V and 1 base from J, with 13 bases between. The length of the CDR3 is 16 residues.

The rearrangement joins TRBV2 to TRBJ1-2; possible D gene TRBD1, 5 bases. The CDR3 runs to 13 residues. The germline V gene encodes CDR1 SNHLY and CDR2 FYNNEI. Trimming shortened V by 4 bases and J by 5 bases, and 11 bases separated the two germline ends. This CDR3 is CASSVQEGYGYTF. In DNA form, the CDR3 reads TGTGCCAGCAGTGTACAGGAGGGGTATGGCTACACCTTC.

The V and J genes are TRBV9 and TRBJ2-3; 9 positions match TRBD2. This CDR3 has 17 residues. With 3 bases clipped from V and 1 base from J, the junction kept 9 bases outside the gene matches. Germline CDR1 is SGDLS and CDR2 is YYNGEE. The CDR3 DNA sequence: TGTGCCAGCAGCGGTTTAGCGGGAGTGGATGGCACAGATACGCAGTATTTT. It translates to CASSGLAGVDGTDTQYF.

In DNA form, the CDR3 reads TGCGCCAGCCGAGCTAGCGGTTCCTACGAGCAGTACTTC. It translates to CASRASGSYEQYF. This chain links TRBV5-1 with TRBJ2-7, with 7 positions matching TRBD2. This CDR3 spans 13 amino acids. After removal of 7 bases from V and 1 base from J, the junction contained 5 bases not matched to a gene. The germline V gene encodes CDR1 SGHRS and CDR2 YFSETQ.

The V call is TRBV6-2 or TRBV6-3, the J call TRBJ2-7; 8 bases map to TRBD2. The ends lost 0 bases at V and 3 bases at J; junction bases unmatched: 4. In germline, CDR1 is MNHEY, CDR2 SVGEGT. The CDR3 has 15 amino acids. CDR3 amino acids: CASSYSSGNHYEQYF. CDR3 DNA: TGTGCCAGCAGTTACTCTAGCGGGAACCACTACGAGCAGTACTTC.

The rearrangement links TRBV28 to TRBJ1-1, with a tentative D call TRBD1 (5 bases). The CDR3 sequence is 14 residues long. V lost 4 bases, J lost 4 bases, and 13 bases lay in between. Germline CDR1 is MDHEN and CDR2 is SYDVKM. In DNA form, the CDR3 reads TGTGCCAGCAGTTCCGTGGGGGGGGGCACTGAAGCTTTCTTT. It translates to CASSSVGGGTEAFF.

In its sample, this clone was seen once. The chain combines TRBV5-1 with TRBJ2-2; no definite D call. Germline V gives CDR1 SGHRS, CDR2 YFSETQ. Trimming took 1 base from V and 0 from J, leaving 7 bases between them. This CDR3 has 15 residues. This CDR3 is CASSLYSPNTGELFF. CDR3 nucleotides: TGCGCCAGCAGCTTGTATTCCCCGAACACCGGGGAGCTGTTTTTT.

A single count supports this clone. The V and J genes are TRBV4-1 and TRBJ2-5; 7 bases agree with TRBD1. The CDR3 totals 14 residues. Germline V gene sequence: CDR1 MGHRA, CDR2 YSYEKL. Germline trimming cut 5 bases from V and 1 base from J; bases unmatched to any gene: 4. This chain's CDR3 is CASSRGQTQETQYF. The CDR3 nucleotides read TGCGCCAGCAGCAGGGGACAGACCCAAGAGACCCAGTACTTC.

The rearrangement links TRBV4-1 to TRBJ1-6; D possibly corresponds to TRBD1 (5 bases). Trimming pared 3 bases from V and 5 bases from J, leaving 23 bases between. The CDR3 runs to 19 residues. Germline lookup yields CDR1 MGHRA and CDR2 YSYEKL. As DNA, the CDR3 is TGCGCCAGCAGCCAGATGGCCCGACCAGGCCCCAGGGATAATTCACCCCTCCACTTT. Translating it yields CASSQMARPGPRDNSPLHF.

The V call is TRBV12-2, the J call TRBJ1-2. TRBV12-2 is tagged as a pseudogene. There are 16 residues in the CDR3. CDR3 nucleotide sequence: TGTGCAAGTCGCTTAGCGGTTCGGGGTTTCACGTCTGGCTACACCTTC. Translation: CASRLAVRGFTSGYTF.

Here the CDR3 DNA reads TGTGCCAGCAGCAAACGAGGGCTAGCCACTAGCACAGATACGCAGTATTTT. Protein: CASSKRGLATSTDTQYF. The rearrangement joins TRBV2 to TRBJ2-3, with TRBD2 as a possible D gene (5 bases). There are 17 residues in the CDR3. Trimming stripped 6 bases from V and 0 bases from J, with 19 bases between. Germline V gives CDR1 SNHLY, CDR2 FYNNEI.

The chain is built from TRBV3-1 (or the pseudogene TRBV3-2) and TRBJ1-1; D might be TRBD1 (6 bases). CDR1 is LGHDT and CDR2 is YNNKEL in the germline V gene (reference sequence). The CDR3 totals 13 residues. Between the trimmed V and J ends, which lost 2 bases and 3 bases, there was a span of 7 bases. CDR3 in amino acids: CASSQTGYTEAFF. For the CDR3, the DNA is TGTGCCAGCAGCCAAACAGGGTACACTGAAGCTTTCTTT.

This sequence joins TRBV5-6 and TRBJ2-5, with D uncertain. CDR1 and CDR2 from the germline V gene are SGHDT and YYEEEE. Trimming cost V 0 bases and J 4 bases, with 7 bases left between them. The CDR3 sequence is 13 residues long. The CDR3 DNA reads as TGTGCCAGCAGCTTGGCATCGGGAGAGACCCAGTACTTC. It translates to CASSLASGETQYF.